This TCR beta chain comes out of a study of blood T cells in healthy people across ages. Overall study results and limits: Bulk PBMC profiling left naive and antigen-experienced comparisons inconclusive. Greater diversity and more naive CD4+ cells were seen in long-lived donors than in aged donors.

On this clonotype itself: The antigen is unknown.

Then a second PCR, running about 6 to 12 cycles, was carried out with a sample-barcoded 5' primer and a J-beta primer mix. TCRdb re-analysed the 5' RACE reads in MiXCR, keeping a single row per CDR3 protein. The data contain 1.5 million to 2 million distinct CDR3 sequences, 49% of them singletons. Germline assignment: CDR1 LGHNA and CDR2 YSLEER. The CDR3 runs 15 residues. V lost 1 base and J lost 11; bases outside the gene matches: 9. The source is a woman in her 40s in good health. The V gene is TRBV4-3, the J gene TRBJ2-4, with 9 bases fitting TRBD2. The sequenced sample consisted of blood. CDR3 bases: TGCGCCAGCAGCCAAGTCTCGGGACTAGCCCCCGTTCAGTACTTC. This translates into CASSQVSGLAPVQYF.